A selection of T cell receptor beta chains follows, all from one sample in a study of beta chain features in type 1 diabetes. Only in-frame clones appear in the TCRdb table, and some are missing; sequencing was by immunoSEQ multiplex PCR. The sample records about 320,000 clones, 11% to 15% being singletons. The source material was central memory CD4+ T cells from blood. The receptors originated from a young man in good health. Both conserved end residues are part of each CDR3.

V gene	J gene	CDR3 protein
TRBV7-2	TRBJ2-3	CASTRTDTQYF
TRBV7-9	TRBJ2-7	CASERRAGLMSYEQYF
TRBV5-1	TRBJ1-1	CASSFRRGRLNTEAFF
TRBV6-6	TRBJ2-2	CASRGRSADGELFF
TRBV29-1	TRBJ2-7	CSAGQPPGEQYF
TRBV20-1	TRBJ1-2	CSASTNYGYTF
TRBV10-3	TRBJ2-6	CASSSHRAGANVLTF
TRBV13	TRBJ1-6	CASSQGTTSPLHF
TRBV9	TRBJ1-2	CASSPINTF
TRBV6-9	TRBJ1-2	CASTEGAGDGYTF
TRBV9	TRBJ2-2	CASSITGTGELFF
TRBV7-2	TRBJ1-1	CASSPDRGRGGTEAFF
TRBV6-1	TRBJ2-7	CASSEASGGPYEQYF
TRBV27	TRBJ1-6	CASSLGTGAGSPLHF
TRBV7-9	TRBJ1-4	CASSLDSGPGKLFF
TRBV2	TRBJ1-1	CASKDREGDTEAFF
TRBV6-5	TRBJ2-6	CASSYDLNSGANVLTF
TRBV7-9	TRBJ1-1	CASSINRQGGNEAFF
TRBV6-1	TRBJ1-1	CASSVSGGNTEAFF
TRBV6-6	TRBJ2-5	CASSPSEGSTQYF
TRBV13	TRBJ2-2	CASSVSGTNTGELFF
TRBV6-5	TRBJ1-4	CASSTGTELFF
TRBV6-6	TRBJ1-2	CASSYSQGLNYGYTF
TRBV7-9	TRBJ2-7	CASSLVGTEEQYF
TRBV27	TRBJ1-1	CASSRIQGNTEAFF
TRBV6-5	TRBJ2-5	CASRRIVQETQYF
TRBV19	TRBJ1-2	CASREGLTRVDYGYTF
TRBV7-8	TRBJ2-1	CASSTEGGSPGNEQFF
TRBV7-9	TRBJ2-2	CASSATSGRADTGELFF
TRBV6-1	TRBJ2-5	CASSLDPETQYF
TRBV11-2	TRBJ2-5	CASSRSLGETQYF
TRBV2	TRBJ2-5	CASSERTGVETQYF
TRBV5-6	TRBJ2-3	CASSVLASGGTSTDTQYF
TRBV11-2	TRBJ1-1	CASSLDRNFAEAFF
TRBV27	TRBJ2-7	CASSYGFGEQYF
TRBV4-1	TRBJ1-5	CASSQDSGAPFGQPQHF
TRBV4-3	TRBJ2-3	CASSQSTRGHGGTDTQYF